One and the same sample provided the 32 T cell receptor beta chains below, sequenced in a study of T-cell memory formation after mild COVID-19. Each CDR3 protein gets one entry after TCRdb re-called the 5' RACE reads with MiXCR. The sample has roughly 240,000 distinct CDR3 sequences, 15% seen once. What was sequenced was PBMCs or a T cell subset sorted from them (not recorded which). The receptors here all came from an adult woman who had mild COVID-19 (a few samples of this study predate the infection). Cell type and time point are not known.

V usage is TRBV5-4 and J usage is TRBJ1-5; D call uncertain. The CDR3 runs to 15 residues. Germline loops: CDR1 SGHNT, CDR2 YYREEE (reference sequence). V was pared by 0 bases and J by 4 bases, with 11 bases between. The CDR3 reads CASSLDAGPNQPQHF. The CDR3 bases are TGTGCCAGCAGCTTGGATGCGGGTCCTAATCAGCCCCAGCATTTT.

This clonotype came up a few times. V gene TRBV30 combines with J gene TRBJ1-5; no firm D call. Germline CDR1 and CDR2: GTSNPN and SVGIG (reference sequence). This CDR3 has 14 amino acids. Trimming shortened V by 4 bases and J by 0 bases, and 10 bases separated the two germline ends. DNA of the CDR3: TGTGCCTGGAAAACCCGGAATAGCAATCAGCCCCAGCATTTT. This encodes CAWKTRNSNQPQHF.

This sequence joins TRBV4-1 and TRBJ1-1; the D is unclear. Trimming removed 4 bases at V and 0 bases at J, with 15 bases between. The CDR3 spans 16 residues. CDR1 is MGHRA and CDR2 is YSYEKL in the germline V gene. The CDR3 loop reads CASSPSAGVMNTEAFF. Here the CDR3 DNA reads TGCGCCAGCAGCCCTTCTGCAGGCGTAATGAACACTGAAGCTTTCTTT.

This clonotype appeared a few times. The chain links TRBV11-1 to TRBJ2-6, with TRBD2 matching 7 bases. The CDR3 totals 17 residues. V was pared by 2 bases and J by 0 bases, with 4 bases of the junction left unmatched. Germline V gives CDR1 SGHAT, CDR2 FQDESV (reference sequence). Here the CDR3 DNA reads TGTGCCAGCAGCTTACACGGGGGGAACTCTGGGGCCAACGTCCTGACTTTC. Its translation: CASSLHGGNSGANVLTF.

The chain couples TRBV12-3 or TRBV12-4 to TRBJ2-1; D ambiguous. Trimming took off 5 bases at V and 2 bases at J, with 16 bases between the two ends. The CDR3 has 16 amino acids. CDR3 coding DNA: TGTGCCAGCAGTCTCGGGCCCTCCGCTCCCTACAATGAGCAGTTCTTC. It translates to CASSLGPSAPYNEQFF.

In this sample, this clonotype turned up many times. The rearrangement joins TRBV24-1 to TRBJ2-1; D call uncertain. Trimming took 2 bases from V and 5 from J, leaving 12 bases between them. Germline V gene data show CDR1 as KGHDR and CDR2 as SFDVKD. This CDR3 comprises 15 residues. The CDR3 region is CATSDSSTTHNEQFF. CDR3 nucleotide sequence: TGTGCCACCAGTGATTCCTCCACTACTCACAATGAGCAGTTCTTC.

The V and J genes are TRBV12-3 or TRBV12-4 and TRBJ2-1, with 8 nucleotides matching TRBD1. CDR3 length: 14 residues. After removal of 6 bases from V and 7 bases from J, the junction contained 8 bases not matched to a gene. The CDR3 DNA reads TGTGCCAGCAGACTCCCGGGACAGGATAATGAGCAGTTCTTC. As protein: CASRLPGQDNEQFF.

The CDR3 DNA is TGTGCCAGCAGCTTAGCGCAACCGGGACAGGGCAACGAGCAGTACTTC. Protein: CASSLAQPGQGNEQYF. The rearrangement uses TRBV7-9 and TRBJ2-7; 9 bases align to TRBD1. The CDR3 has 16 amino acids. The V and J ends lost 0 bases and 5 bases, in that order; junction bases with no gene match: 8. Looked up from germline, CDR1 is SEHNR and CDR2 is FQNEAQ (reference sequence).

This clonotype was seen more than once but under ten times. The chain carries TRBV4-1 and TRBJ1-2, with 7 positions matching TRBD1. The CDR3 is 13 amino acids. Trimming at V came to 4 bases and at J to 7 bases, leaving 6 bases not matched to a gene. Germline V lookup: CDR1 MGHRA, CDR2 YSYEKL. CDR3 protein: CASSLNDRAGYTF. The CDR3 DNA follows: TGCGCCAGCAGCCTCAACGACAGGGCTGGCTACACCTTC.

The chain recombines TRBV30 with TRBJ2-1, with TRBD2 matching over 11 bases. Germline V gene data show CDR1 as GTSNPN and CDR2 as SVGIG (reference sequence). J lost 8 bases, V lost 6 bases, and 9 bases had no gene match. CDR3 size: 14 residues. CDR3 in amino acids: CACRLAGGRDEQFF. The CDR3 DNA reads TGTGCCTGCCGTCTAGCGGGGGGTCGCGATGAGCAGTTCTTC. The whole variable domain, filled in from reference TRBV30 and TRBJ2-1, reads SQTIHQWPATLVQPVGSPLSLECTVEGTSNPNLYWYRQAAGRGLQLLFYSVGIGQISSEVPQNLSASRPQDRQFILSSKKLLLSDSGFYLCACRLAGGRDEQFFGPGTRLTVL.

This clonotype was detected a few times. The chain is built from TRBV7-2 and TRBJ2-1, with no clear D. The CDR3 extends over 12 amino acids. The V gene's germline CDR1 is SGHTA and CDR2 FQGNSA. Trimming removed 10 bases at V and 7 bases at J, with 14 bases between. This CDR3 reads CAIVILGNEQFF. CDR3 DNA: TGTGCCATCGTCATCCTAGGTAATGAGCAGTTCTTC.

This chain uses TRBV5-1 with TRBJ1-1, with TRBD1 matching over 8 bases. This CDR3 is built from 16 residues. Per the germline V gene, CDR1 is SGHRS and CDR2 is YFSETQ. J gave up 4 bases and V 4 bases, and 12 bases lay outside the gene matches. This CDR3 is CASSPEWGQVGTEAFF. The CDR3 nucleotides read TGCGCCAGCAGCCCGGAGTGGGGACAGGTTGGCACTGAAGCTTTCTTT. Using reference TRBV5-1 and TRBJ1-1 for the parts outside the CDR3, the full variable domain is KAGVTQTPRYLIKTRGQQVTLSCSPISGHRSVSWYQQTPGQGLQFLFEYFSETQRNKGNFPGRFSGRQFSNSRSEMNVSTLELGDSALYLCASSPEWGQVGTEAFFGQGTRLTVV.

This clonotype was counted only a few times. The chain carries TRBV7-2 and TRBJ2-7; TRBD2 agrees at 8 bases. Trimming cost V 4 bases and J 4 bases; bases outside gene matches: 3. CDR1 is SGHTA and CDR2 is FQGNSA in the germline V gene. This CDR3 has 13 amino acids. CDR3 region: CASSWTSSYEQYF. CDR3 DNA: TGTGCCAGCAGCTGGACTAGCAGTTACGAGCAGTACTTC.

The chain employs TRBV24-1 and TRBJ1-2; a weak D match, TRBD1 (5 bases). Trimming removed 4 bases from V and 4 bases from J, with 18 bases in between. Germline V gene lookup returns CDR1 KGHDR and CDR2 SFDVKD. The CDR3 covers 16 residues. The CDR3, as DNA: TGTGCCACCAGTGACCCGACAATACAGGCCACCTATGGCTACACCTTC. This translates into CATSDPTIQATYGYTF.

This chain uses TRBV7-2 with TRBJ2-2; possible D gene TRBD1, 5 bases. CDR3 size: 15 residues. Germline lookup yields CDR1 SGHTA and CDR2 FQGNSA. Between the trimmed V and J ends, which lost 4 bases and 4 bases, there was a span of 13 bases. The CDR3 loop is CASSSYQGTTGELFF. CDR3 bases: TGTGCCAGCAGCTCCTATCAGGGTACCACCGGGGAGCTGTTTTTT.

This clonotype was recorded at least ten times. This sequence joins TRBV5-1 and TRBJ1-2, with 7 bases aligning to TRBD1. Germline V gene sequence: CDR1 SGHRS, CDR2 YFSETQ. CDR3 length: 16 residues. Trimming cost V 4 bases and J 4 bases; bases outside gene matches: 13. CDR3 bases: TGCGCCAGCAGCCCCTCCCAGGGGGGTCTGAGCTATGGCTACACCTTC. This sequence encodes CASSPSQGGLSYGYTF. Full variable domain (missing parts from reference TRBV5-1 and TRBJ1-2): KAGVTQTPRYLIKTRGQQVTLSCSPISGHRSVSWYQQTPGQGLQFLFEYFSETQRNKGNFPGRFSGRQFSNSRSEMNVSTLELGDSALYLCASSPSQGGLSYGYTFGSGTRLTVV.

This chain uses TRBV5-5 with TRBJ2-3; D may match TRBD1 or TRBD2 (5 bases each). CDR1 and CDR2 (germline): SGHKS, YYEKEE (reference sequence). Trimming stripped 4 bases from V and 3 bases from J, with 15 bases between. The CDR3 runs 15 residues. CDR3 protein: CASSRGPTPTDTQYF. The DNA for the CDR3 is TGTGCCAGCAGCCGGGGCCCAACCCCAACAGATACGCAGTATTTT.

The chain links TRBV6-5 to TRBJ2-3; 8 nucleotides line up with TRBD1. Per germline, CDR1 MNHEY and CDR2 SVGAGI. The CDR3 runs to 17 residues. The trim removed 2 bases at V and 0 bases at J, leaving 7 bases unmatched. CDR3 nucleotides: TGTGCCAGCAGTTACACGAACAGGGGGACTAGCACAGATACGCAGTATTTT. This encodes CASSYTNRGTSTDTQYF.

The rearrangement links TRBV29-1 to TRBJ1-3; D perhaps matches TRBD1 (5 bases). Germline V gene lookup returns CDR1 SQVTM and CDR2 ANQGSEA. Trimming left V 3 bases short and J 0 bases short, with 9 bases between. This CDR3 has 14 amino acids. CDR3 bases: TGCAGCGTTGATATGGGGGGCTCTGGAAACACCATATATTTT. Residues: CSVDMGGSGNTIYF.

This clonotype was observed a few times. The V and J genes are TRBV7-2 and TRBJ2-5, with D unresolved. The V end was cut by 5 bases, the J end by 2 bases, with 12 bases between. Germline CDR1 reads SGHTA; CDR2 reads FQGNSA. This CDR3 has 14 residues. CDR3 in amino acids: CASSRGRLQETQYF. The CDR3 DNA reads TGTGCCAGCAGCCGCGGACGGCTTCAAGAGACCCAGTACTTC.

This chain links TRBV12-3 or TRBV12-4 with TRBJ1-2; 7 bases line up with TRBD1. Trimming at V came to 6 bases and at J to 8 bases, leaving 9 bases not matched to a gene. This CDR3 has 13 residues. The CDR3 is CASSPGQSLGYTF. The DNA for the CDR3 is TGTGCCAGCAGCCCGGGACAGTCTCTGGGCTACACCTTC.

This clonotype was counted ten times or more. CDR3 sequence (DNA): TGTGCCAGCAGCGTAGAAGGGGTAACTGCGACCGGGGAGCTGTTTTTT. Its translation is CASSVEGVTATGELFF. The chain couples TRBV9 to TRBJ2-2; a weak D match, TRBD1 (5 bases). With 0 bases removed from V and 5 bases from J, the gap between germline ends came to 14 bases. The CDR3 is made up of 16 amino acids. Per the germline V gene, CDR1 is SGDLS and CDR2 is YYNGEE.

V is TRBV20-1 and J is TRBJ1-2, with a tentative D call TRBD1 (6 bases). In germline, CDR1 is DFQATT, CDR2 SNEGSKA (reference sequence). Deletions cut 4 bases from V and 2 bases from J, with 11 bases between. The CDR3 covers 13 residues. CDR3 nucleotide sequence: TGCAGTGCTACACCGGGACACAACTATGGCTACACCTTC. It specifies CSATPGHNYGYTF.

V and J are TRBV3-1 and TRBJ1-1; D might be TRBD1 (5 bases). The V gene lost 3 bases and the J gene lost 8 bases, with 16 bases spanning the gap. CDR1 LGHDT and CDR2 YNNKEL come from the germline V gene (reference sequence). The CDR3 length is 14 residues. The CDR3 nucleotides read TGTGCCAGCAGCCACCGCCAGGGTGGTTCCGAAGCTTTCTTT. This encodes CASSHRQGGSEAFF.

The sample holds a few counts of this clonotype. J is TRBJ1-2 and V is TRBV4-1; perhaps TRBD1 as D (6 bases). The CDR3 extends over 16 amino acids. V shed 0 bases and J shed 6 bases, with 17 bases lying between them. Germline CDR1 MGHRA, CDR2 YSYEKL. In DNA form, the CDR3 reads TGCGCCAGCAGCCAAGATCCCTACAGGGTGGCGGATGGCTACACCTTC. It encodes CASSQDPYRVADGYTF.

This clonotype has just a few counts. Here the CDR3 DNA reads TGTGCCAGCAGTTACGGGGGTAAGGTAAATGAGCAGTTCTTC. It yields the protein CASSYGGKVNEQFF. The chain couples TRBV28 to TRBJ2-1; D might be TRBD2 (6 bases). V was trimmed by 4 bases and J by 7 bases, leaving 14 bases between them. Per the germline V gene, CDR1 is MDHEN and CDR2 is SYDVKM. The CDR3 is 14 amino acids.

The V call is TRBV15, the J call TRBJ1-2; 8 nucleotides match TRBD1. V trimming: 1 base; J trimming: 3 bases; junction bases outside the gene matches: 4. Germline V gives CDR1 LNHNV, CDR2 YYDKDF (reference sequence). The CDR3 covers 15 residues. CDR3 bases: TGTGCCACCAGCAGAGTCGACAGGGGTGACTATGGCTACACCTTC. It codes for CATSRVDRGDYGYTF.

A few counts support this clonotype. The V gene is TRBV7-2, the J gene TRBJ2-7; D is possibly TRBD1 or TRBD2 (7 bases each). Trimming left V 3 bases short and J 5 bases short, with 20 bases between. Germline CDR1 SGHTA, CDR2 FQGNSA. The CDR3 is 16 residues long. CDR3 sequence reads: CASSFRTGPGGHEQYF. CDR3 in DNA: TGTGCCAGCAGCTTCCGGACAGGCCCCGGGGGGCACGAGCAGTACTTC.

The CDR3 region is CASSLEDSKLFF. The CDR3 DNA reads TGTGCCAGCAGCTTAGAAGACTCAAAACTGTTTTTT. This chain links TRBV7-9 with TRBJ1-4; D gene unclear. The CDR3 covers 12 residues. Germline loops: CDR1 SEHNR, CDR2 FQNEAQ (reference sequence). Trimming took 1 base from V and 10 from J, leaving 7 bases between them.

This clonotype was counted at least ten times. The genes are TRBV4-1 and TRBJ2-4; 9 bases agree with TRBD2. The CDR3 runs to 15 residues. From germline, CDR1 is MGHRA and CDR2 YSYEKL. V shed 3 bases and J 7 bases; nucleotides not matched to a gene: 7. The CDR3 DNA follows: TGCGCCAGCAGCCATTTGACTAGCGGCCACAACATTCAGTACTTC. Protein: CASSHLTSGHNIQYF.

This clonotype has a handful of counts. The chain has TRBV24-1 and TRBJ2-2; possible D gene TRBD1, 6 bases. The CDR3 totals 17 residues. Germline CDR1 KGHDR, CDR2 SFDVKD. V lost 4 bases to trimming and J lost 6 bases, with 20 bases between them. CDR3 sequence reads: CATSDPGTGIRSGELFF. The CDR3 DNA is TGTGCCACCAGTGACCCGGGAACAGGGATTCGGTCCGGGGAGCTGTTTTTT.

In its sample, this clonotype was seen many times. Mismatch with germline at one junction end may stem from a read error. The V and J genes are TRBV12-3 or TRBV12-4 and TRBJ1-1; no clear D. The CDR3 totals 13 residues. DNA for the CDR3: TGTGCCAGCAGTTTCGGAGAGAACGCTGAAGCTTTCTTT. The encoded protein is CASSFGENAEAFF.